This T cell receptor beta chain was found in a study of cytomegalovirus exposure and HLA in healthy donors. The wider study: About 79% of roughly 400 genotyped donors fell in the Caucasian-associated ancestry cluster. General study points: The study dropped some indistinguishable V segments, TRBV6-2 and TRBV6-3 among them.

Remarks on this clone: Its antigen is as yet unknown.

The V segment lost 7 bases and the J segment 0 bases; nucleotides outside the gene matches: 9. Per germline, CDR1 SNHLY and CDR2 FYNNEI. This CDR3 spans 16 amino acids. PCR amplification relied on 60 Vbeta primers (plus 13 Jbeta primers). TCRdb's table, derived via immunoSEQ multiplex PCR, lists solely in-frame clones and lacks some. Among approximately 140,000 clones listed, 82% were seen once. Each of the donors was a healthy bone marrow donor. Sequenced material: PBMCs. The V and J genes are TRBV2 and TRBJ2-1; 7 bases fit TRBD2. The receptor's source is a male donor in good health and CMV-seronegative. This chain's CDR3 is CASNPNGGSSYNEQFF. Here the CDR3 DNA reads TGTGCCAGCAACCCGAATGGCGGGAGCTCCTACAATGAGCAGTTCTTC.